This is a list of T cell receptor beta chains from one sample in a study of shared clonotypes between healthy human individuals. TCRdb keeps only in-frame clones here, not all; method: immunoSEQ multiplex PCR. This sample has 450,000 to 700,000 clones; over 95% occur once, and the top ten carry 0.1% to 0.11%. The sample taken for sequencing was naive CD8+ T cells sorted from blood. Source of these receptors: a woman aged 25 to 39 in good health. Both conserved end residues are part of each CDR3. Fields, in order: CDR3 DNA, CDR3 protein, D gene, clone size, J gene, V gene. D genes are given only for firm matches. Clone size is given for some rows only: seen once, a few or many times, or a class if the clone is expanded.

DNA: TGCAGCGTTGTCCCCGGAGAGGGATCCTACGAGCAGTACTTC
CDR3: CSVVPGEGSYEQYF
D: .
size: once
J: TRBJ2-7
V: TRBV29-1

DNA: TGTGCCTGTGACTGGACAGAGAACTATGGCTACACCTTC
CDR3: CACDWTENYGYTF
D: .
size: .
J: TRBJ1-2
V: TRBV30

DNA: TGTGCCAGCAGTTTAGCCGGGGCCAGAGATGAGTTCTTC
CDR3: CASSLAGARDEFF
D: .
size: .
J: TRBJ2-1
V: TRBV27

DNA: TGTGCCAGCAGCCCCGGGACGACTGGGGCTTTCTTT
CDR3: CASSPGTTGAFF
D: .
size: .
J: TRBJ1-1
V: TRBV28

DNA: TGTGCCAGACATTCCGGGACAGGACCTAACACCGGGGAGCTGTTTTTT
CDR3: CARHSGTGPNTGELFF
D: TRBD1
size: .
J: TRBJ2-2
V: TRBV19

DNA: TGTGCCAGCAGCACTGGGGGACTCCAGTCAGAGCAGTTCTTC
CDR3: CASSTGGLQSEQFF
D: .
size: .
J: TRBJ2-1
V: TRBV21-1

DNA: TGTGCCAGCAGTGAAGTCGGACTAGCGGGAGGGTCCTACGAGCAGTACTTC
CDR3: CASSEVGLAGGSYEQYF
D: TRBD2
size: .
J: TRBJ2-7
V: TRBV6-1

DNA: TGCGCCAGCAGCTTGGGTCAACAGGGTCTGAGGGAGACCCAGTACTTC
CDR3: CASSLGQQGLRETQYF
D: .
size: .
J: TRBJ2-5
V: TRBV5-1

DNA: TGTGCCAGCAGCCGAGGGGGTGGACTAGCTAATGAGCAGTTCTTC
CDR3: CASSRGGGLANEQFF
D: TRBD2
size: .
J: TRBJ2-1
V: TRBV14

DNA: TGTGCCTGGAGTGTAGGAGAATACTATGGCTACACCTTC
CDR3: CAWSVGEYYGYTF
D: .
size: .
J: TRBJ1-2
V: TRBV30

DNA: TGTGCCAGCAGCCAAAGTCGGGACTCCTACGAGCAGTACTTC
CDR3: CASSQSRDSYEQYF
D: .
size: .
J: TRBJ2-7
V: TRBV4-2

DNA: TGTGCCAGCGCCCACCCTTTTGGGCAGAGGGTCCACGAGCAGTACTTC
CDR3: CASAHPFGQRVHEQYF
D: .
size: .
J: TRBJ2-7
V: TRBV27

DNA: TGTGCCAGCAGCGTAGATTGGGAACAGCTCCAAGAGACCCAGTACTTC
CDR3: CASSVDWEQLQETQYF
D: .
size: .
J: TRBJ2-5
V: TRBV9

DNA: TGCAGCGTTGAAGATAGCGGGTACTCCTACAATGAGCAGTTCTTC
CDR3: CSVEDSGYSYNEQFF
D: TRBD2
size: once
J: TRBJ2-1
V: TRBV29-1

DNA: TGTGCCAGCAGCCTCCATACCTACGAGCAGTACTTC
CDR3: CASSLHTYEQYF
D: .
size: .
J: TRBJ2-7
V: TRBV13

DNA: TGTGCCAGCAGCCAAGAGTTGGCGAATCAAGAGACCCAGTACTTC
CDR3: CASSQELANQETQYF
D: .
size: .
J: TRBJ2-5
V: TRBV4-2

DNA: TGTGCCAGCACCGGTAGGCGAGACCCGTCCTACAATGAGCAGTTCTTC
CDR3: CASTGRRDPSYNEQFF
D: .
size: .
J: TRBJ2-1
V: TRBV28

DNA: TGTGCCAGCAGCTCACTGTACGAGCAGTACTTC
CDR3: CASSSLYEQYF
D: .
size: .
J: TRBJ2-7
V: TRBV11-2

DNA: TGTGCCAGTAGTATTGGAGGGTCCTCCTACGAGCAGTACTTC
CDR3: CASSIGGSSYEQYF
D: .
size: .
J: TRBJ2-7
V: TRBV19

DNA: TGTGCCAGCAGCTTTGGGGCGGGGCTGAGCTCCTACGAGCAGTACTTC
CDR3: CASSFGAGLSSYEQYF
D: .
size: .
J: TRBJ2-7
V: TRBV7-9

DNA: TGTGCCACCAGAGAGGATGTAGATACGCAGTATTTT
CDR3: CATREDVDTQYF
D: .
size: .
J: TRBJ2-3
V: TRBV28

DNA: TGTGCCAGCAGCCCATTCGAGGTGAACACTGAAGCTTTCTTT
CDR3: CASSPFEVNTEAFF
D: .
size: .
J: TRBJ1-1
V: TRBV7-8

DNA: TGTGCCAGCGGGTCAGATACGCAGTATTTT
CDR3: CASGSDTQYF
D: .
size: .
J: TRBJ2-3
V: TRBV6-6

DNA: TGTGCCAGCAGTTTATTATTCTCTTACGGGAGTCCCGGGGAGCTGTTTTTT
CDR3: CASSLLFSYGSPGELFF
D: .
size: .
J: TRBJ2-2
V: TRBV28

DNA: TGCAGCGTTGAAGATCCTCCCGGGGAGCTGTTTTTT
CDR3: CSVEDPPGELFF
D: .
size: .
J: TRBJ2-2
V: TRBV29-1

DNA: TGTGCCAGCAGCCCCGGACAGGGGGCCAACAATCAGCCCCAGCATTTT
CDR3: CASSPGQGANNQPQHF
D: TRBD1
size: .
J: TRBJ1-5
V: TRBV27

DNA: TGTGCCAGTAGTTCTTGGCGGAACAATGAGCAGTTCTTC
CDR3: CASSSWRNNEQFF
D: .
size: once
J: TRBJ2-1
V: TRBV19

DNA: TGCGCCAGCAGCCAAGATGTATCACAGGGTCAAAACGATGAGCAGTTCTTC
CDR3: CASSQDVSQGQNDEQFF
D: .
size: .
J: TRBJ2-1
V: TRBV4-1

DNA: TGTGCCAGCAGCTTAGGATGGAACACTGAAGCTTTCTTT
CDR3: CASSLGWNTEAFF
D: .
size: .
J: TRBJ1-1
V: TRBV7-9

DNA: TGCGCCAGCAGCCAAGAAGACAGAATTCGCTTTGGGGCCAACGTCCTGACTTTC
CDR3: CASSQEDRIRFGANVLTF
D: .
size: .
J: TRBJ2-6
V: TRBV4-1

DNA: TGCGCCAGCAGCCCGGTCGACGAGAAGGGAAACTATGGCTACACCTTC
CDR3: CASSPVDEKGNYGYTF
D: .
size: .
J: TRBJ1-2
V: TRBV5-1

DNA: TGTGCCAGCAGCTTACACGGGGATAGACAGCCCCAGCATTTT
CDR3: CASSLHGDRQPQHF
D: .
size: .
J: TRBJ1-5
V: TRBV7-3

DNA: TGTGCCAGCACTCCGACAGTAGCCTCCTACAATGAGCAGTTCTTC
CDR3: CASTPTVASYNEQFF
D: .
size: .
J: TRBJ2-1
V: TRBV25-1

DNA: TGTGCCAGCCGCCCCCGGACAGGGAATTTCTACGAGCAGTACTTC
CDR3: CASRPRTGNFYEQYF
D: TRBD1
size: .
J: TRBJ2-7
V: TRBV27

DNA: TGCAGCGTTGCCTTGGGACAGGGGATCACTGAAGCTTTCTTT
CDR3: CSVALGQGITEAFF
D: TRBD1
size: .
J: TRBJ1-1
V: TRBV29-1

DNA: TGTGCCAGCAGCTCTCCCACCGGGACAGGTTCATACTTTGGCTACACCTTC
CDR3: CASSSPTGTGSYFGYTF
D: TRBD1
size: .
J: TRBJ1-2
V: TRBV7-8

DNA: TGTGCCAGCAGCTTAGGACAGGACTACGAGCAGTACTTC
CDR3: CASSLGQDYEQYF
D: .
size: .
J: TRBJ2-7
V: TRBV7-6

DNA: TGTGCCAGCAGCTTGACGGGGGCACCTTCCTACAATGAGCAGTTCTTC
CDR3: CASSLTGAPSYNEQFF
D: .
size: once
J: TRBJ2-1
V: TRBV7-9

DNA: TGTGCCAGCAGTGACCTAACAGGTGATAGCGGCATTCGGGATGAGCAGTTCTTC
CDR3: CASSDLTGDSGIRDEQFF
D: .
size: .
J: TRBJ2-1
V: TRBV28

DNA: TGCGCCAGCAGCTTCCCCAAAAGTACCCCAATAAGCACAGATACGCAGTATTTT
CDR3: CASSFPKSTPISTDTQYF
D: .
size: .
J: TRBJ2-3
V: TRBV5-1

DNA: TGTGCCAGCAGCTTACCCGGTTACGAGCAGTACTTC
CDR3: CASSLPGYEQYF
D: .
size: .
J: TRBJ2-7
V: TRBV7-8

DNA: TGCGCCAGCAGCTTGGGGGGAGGCTACACCTTC
CDR3: CASSLGGGYTF
D: .
size: .
J: TRBJ1-2
V: TRBV5-1

DNA: TGTGCCACCAGCAGCGGACAGGGGAAACAGCCCCAGCATTTT
CDR3: CATSSGQGKQPQHF
D: TRBD1
size: .
J: TRBJ1-5
V: TRBV15

DNA: TGTGCCAGCAGCCACGGGACAGGGGCCTACGAGCAGTACTTC
CDR3: CASSHGTGAYEQYF
D: TRBD1
size: .
J: TRBJ2-7
V: TRBV27

DNA: TGTGCCAGCAGGAAGACGCGGGAAACTAATGAAAAACTGTTTTTT
CDR3: CASRKTRETNEKLFF
D: .
size: .
J: TRBJ1-4
V: TRBV28

DNA: TGTGCCACCAGCAGAGATAGGGGGCCTAACTATGGCTACACCTTC
CDR3: CATSRDRGPNYGYTF
D: TRBD1
size: .
J: TRBJ1-2
V: TRBV15